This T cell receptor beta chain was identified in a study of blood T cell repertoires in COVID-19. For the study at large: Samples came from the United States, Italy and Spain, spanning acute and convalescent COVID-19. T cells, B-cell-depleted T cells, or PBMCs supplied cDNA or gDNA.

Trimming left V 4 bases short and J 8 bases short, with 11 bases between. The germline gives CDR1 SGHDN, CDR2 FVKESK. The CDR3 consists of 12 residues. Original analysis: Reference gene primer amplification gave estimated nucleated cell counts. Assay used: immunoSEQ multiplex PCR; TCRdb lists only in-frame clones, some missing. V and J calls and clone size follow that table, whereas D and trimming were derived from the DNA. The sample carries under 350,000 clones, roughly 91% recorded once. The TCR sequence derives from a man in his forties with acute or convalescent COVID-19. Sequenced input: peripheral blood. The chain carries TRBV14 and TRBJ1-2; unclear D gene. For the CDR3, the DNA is TGTGCCAGCAGCCTTCGGGGAGAAGGCTACACCTTC. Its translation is CASSLRGEGYTF.